This T cell receptor beta chain was found in a study of T-cell memory formation after mild COVID-19. Study-wide background: Largely, the TCR clusters proved donor specific.

For this clonotype: What it binds is unknown.

One entry per CDR3 protein, called by TCRdb with MiXCR from the 5' RACE reads. This repertoire shows 210,000 or so distinct CDR3 sequences, approximately 20% found once; its top ten account for 2% to 3%. Germline V gene data show CDR1 as SGHRS and CDR2 as YFSETQ. The V end was cut by 6 bases, the J end by 1 base, with 11 bases between. The CDR3 has 15 amino acids. Broader study findings: Memory sampled before infection contained some responding clones, suggesting cross-reactive memory joined. Clones contracting across day 15 to 85 had a balanced CD4/CD8 profile; later expanding clones leaned CD4+. CD8+ contracting clones occupied EMRA, while CD4+ ones occupied mainly CM and EM.

Sequencing was carried out using PBMCs or a T cell subset sorted from them (not recorded which). The clonotype was recovered from an adult woman who had mild COVID-19 (a few samples of this study predate the infection). Cell type and time point are not known. The chain is built from TRBV5-1 and TRBJ2-6; D uncertain. The CDR3 bases are TGCGCCAGCACCGGTGGGGTTTCTGGGGCCAACGTCCTGACTTTC. This encodes CASTGGVSGANVLTF. Based on the CDR3 plus reference TRBV5-1 and TRBJ2-6, the full variable domain is KAGVTQTPRYLIKTRGQQVTLSCSPISGHRSVSWYQQTPGQGLQFLFEYFSETQRNKGNFPGRFSGRQFSNSRSEMNVSTLELGDSALYLCASTGGVSGANVLTFGAGSRLTVL.